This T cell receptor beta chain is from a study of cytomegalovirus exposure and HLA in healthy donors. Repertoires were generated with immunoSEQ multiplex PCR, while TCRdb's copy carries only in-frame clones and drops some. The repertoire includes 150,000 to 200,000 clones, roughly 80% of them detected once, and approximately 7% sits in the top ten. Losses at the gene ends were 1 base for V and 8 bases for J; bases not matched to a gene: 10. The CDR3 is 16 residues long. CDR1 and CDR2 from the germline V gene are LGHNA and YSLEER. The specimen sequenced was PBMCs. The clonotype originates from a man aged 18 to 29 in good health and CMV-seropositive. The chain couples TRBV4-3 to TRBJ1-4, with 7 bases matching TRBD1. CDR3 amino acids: CASSQGTGVIAEKLFF. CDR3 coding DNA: TGCGCCAGCAGCCAAGGAACAGGGGTAATTGCGGAAAAACTGTTTTTT.